The sequence of this T cell receptor beta chain was determined in a study of cytomegalovirus exposure and HLA in healthy donors (dated by TCRdb to 2017 to 2019). For context, the study as a whole: According to an earlier analysis of 550 to 750 of the donors, 150 million to 200 million T cells yielded some 120 million unique TCR beta sequences and roughly 280 Gb of sequence data. Around 320 gigabases of sequencing data and approximately 85 million unique TCR sequences were included in an early release covering under 650 HLA-typed donors. The genetic ancestry cluster associated with self-reported Caucasian donors included about four fifths of the 398 genotyped donors. The study aimed to test whether signatures of past pathogen exposure could be identified by cataloging public T cell receptors. The study profiled the T cell repertoires of fewer than 850 subjects by immunosequencing and related them to cytomegalovirus serostatus. A separate validation cohort of some 130 different subjects was used in addition to the approximately 670-subject first cohort. To predict cytomegalovirus infection status, the study combined high-throughput TCR immunosequencing, statistical association of individual TCRs with disease status, and machine learning. In a later analysis, previously published TCR beta repertoires from fewer than 750 donors were re-analyzed and high-resolution HLA genotyping was added so that TCR occurrence patterns could be studied. Rather than drawing on any new phenotypic data, the later analysis identified candidate immune exposures from TCR beta sequences and the way those sequences occurred across donors. To decide whether each TCR beta V gene segment behaved as functional or pseudogenic, an earlier analysis of fewer than 750 of the donors relied on high-throughput TCR beta sequencing. Donor age, sex, ethnicity and CMV serostatus were collected together with the repertoire data. Genome-wide SNP genotypes for about 65% of the 666 donors were used in a later genetic analysis, which treated that subset as a discovery cohort. All discovery cohort repertoires had been generated on a single sequencing platform. HLA typing covered class I and class II loci at four-digit resolution. Typing coverage varied by locus: 629-630 donors for A, B, C, DRB1 and DQB1; about 520 for DQA1; about 570 for DPA1; approximately 470 for DPB1. Four or five DR-DQ haplotypes were handled as single units for association and clustering, since linkage in the cohort was strong. On average, 235,054 unique TCR beta nucleotide sequences were sequenced per donor among 300 to 500 genotyped donors of the cohort, with about 19% of those sequences being non-productive.

The cohort was made up of several hundred healthy bone marrow donors. At the time of sampling, all cohort members were nominally healthy, though unrecorded immune exposures were likely present. The donor tested CMV seropositive and was one of the 289 seropositive cohort members. Each donor provided a peripheral blood sample, and peripheral blood mononuclear cells were used for TCR beta sequencing. The Qiagen DNeasy Blood Extraction Kit was used to extract genomic DNA from the blood cell samples. For this clone: It has no known antigen specificity. No base quality information exists; no much larger clone differs at one position.

The study at large found these results: In a later analysis, HLA-associated TCR beta chains showed more clonal expansion and lower generation probabilities than non-associated chains that were equally common. In a later genetic analysis, fewer N-insertions in productive TCRs were reported among donors in an Asian-associated ancestry cluster than the roughly 700-donor mean. A further reported finding was that TCR beta sequences accurately predicted the HLA-A and HLA-B alleles for most subjects in the first cohort. When HLA alleles, especially DR and DQ, strongly co-occurred, TCR associations were difficult to assign to individual alleles. Several of the top co-occurrence clusters appeared to be linked to parvovirus B19, influenza, CMV and Epstein-Barr virus, according to a later analysis. A group of highly shared sequence variants was considered likely to be a technical artifact of the sequencing pipeline. In vitro tests confirmed that a few of the cytomegalovirus-associated TCR beta chains recognize cytomegalovirus antigens. In a later analysis, around 17,000 TCR beta sequences were associated with specific HLA alleles at a false discovery rate of 0.05. In an earlier analysis of 500 to 650 of the donors, most TCR beta V segments appeared in productive rearrangements about 87% or about 30% of the time, broadly matching IMGT annotations. Immune exposure information for the cohort was limited to CMV serostatus. Because HLA typing was missing for some donors at each locus, association tests included only the typed subset. According to a later analysis, TCR association rates differed among HLA loci, with DRB1 alleles showing the most associated TCRs and HLA-C alleles showing the fewest. Sequencing depth was assumed to be roughly uniform across donors in the presence/absence analyses, though that assumption may not hold. Because counts were too low, some 17 rarely observed V segments, including chromosome 9 orphons, were excluded from the earlier analysis of around 590 of the donors. While some public TCRs were present in many individuals, most TCR sequences turned up only very rarely across donors. In a later genetic analysis, a missense DCLRE1C variant was associated with V-gene and J-gene trimming of TCR beta chains, and the association was replicated in an independent cohort. Some IMGT-functional V segments, including TRBV6-2 and TRBV6-3, could not be distinguished by the 87-base-pair reads and were therefore excluded. The classifier was reported to diagnose cytomegalovirus status with high specificity and sensitivity in both the original cohort and the validation cohort. The authors suggested that the approach could potentially be generalized to other disease states and immunological phenotypes. Most CMV-associated TCR beta chains appeared to be HLA-restricted in a later analysis, and the HLA associations seemed to be driven largely by CMV exposure. The study gave a list of more than 150 TCR beta chains associated with cytomegalovirus. The cohort was sequenced for TCR beta chains only, and without alpha or paired-chain data the features that could be detected were limited. Correlated functional status among segregating V segments might reflect linkage disequilibrium, but an unknown experimental factor could not be ruled out.

Ends trimmed: V by 5 bases, J by 2 bases; bases unmatched to a gene: 10. Measured from the cysteine to the phenylalanine, the CDR3 is 18 residues long. Only CDR3 DNA is held: 54 bases, read in frame from base 1. The germline V gene specifies SGHVS as CDR1 and FQNEAQ as CDR2. Libraries were prepared through the immunoSEQ multiplex PCR assay. For the multiplex PCR, a mixture combining 60 forward primers for TCR Vbeta segments and 13 reverse primers for TCR Jbeta segments was used. The CDR3 region of rearranged TCR beta genes was amplified from genomic DNA by a multiplex PCR assay. The Illumina HiSeq System was used to sequence the amplified TCR beta libraries as 87-base-pair reads. Per the authors' processing: In a later analysis, about 80 million unique TCR beta chains were counted across the 666 repertoires, and approximately 11 million of these chains were shared by at least two donors. A nearest-neighbor algorithm error-corrected the raw reads and collapsed the reads into unique sequences, merging closely related sequences to remove PCR and sequencing errors. CDR3 sequences were aligned to IMGT reference sequences to assign V, D and J gene segments. For a sequence to be retained, at least a six-nucleotide match to both a V gene segment and a J gene segment was required. Rearrangements were classified as productive when the CDR3 lacked stop codons and remained in frame with V and J, and all other rearrangements were classified as non-productive. Following IMGT convention, CDR3 was defined as the stretch from the second conserved V-encoded cysteine to the conserved J-encoded phenylalanine. The earlier analysis of about 640 of the donors excluded any sequence lacking an unambiguous match to a single V gene segment. In an earlier analysis of several hundred of the donors, V segments were called functional above 56.7% productive rearrangements and were called segregating when the between-donor standard deviation exceeded 5%. A statistical classification framework was built for diagnosing cytomegalovirus status from the catalog of TCR beta chain sequences. In a later analysis, TCR nucleotide sequences were compared against IMGT/GENE-DB human TR gene sequences so that V and J genes could be assigned. Using the TCRdist pipeline, a later analysis assigned CDR3 sequences along with most-parsimonious VDJ recombination scenarios. In a later analysis, each TCR beta chain was defined by its CDR3 amino acid sequence together with its V-gene family, and reads lacking a unique V-gene family were excluded. In a later analysis, approximately 640 highly shared, low-generation-probability nucleotide sequences were removed to address suspected cross-contamination and a sequencing artifact. In a later analysis, a clonal expansion index for each public chain was calculated from normalized within-repertoire ranks of inferred template counts. A later analysis computed generation probabilities with a VDJ recombination model fitted to out-of-frame rearrangements, and checked the results against IGoR. In a later analysis, TCR-TCR, TCR-HLA and TCR-CMV co-occurrence was scored with hypergeometric tests, and a repertoire-size bias correction was applied to TCR pairs. A later analysis estimated false discovery rates by permuting HLA or CMV assignments 20 times. In a later analysis, co-occurring TCRs were grouped using DBSCAN, with TCRdist sequence similarity added in when clustering inside HLA-allele-positive subsets. Repertoires with fewer than 30,000 or more than 120,000 public chains were left out of co-occurrence clustering, as were five repertoires with anomalous nucleotide sharing. The table was pulled from immuneACCESS by TCRdb, which kept in-frame rearrangements only. Such tables lose some clones; where checked, under half of the loss comes from unresolved V genes, and the rest has no known cause. V and J calls and clone size are copied from that table; D and trimming were computed from the DNA. The sample has tens of thousands of clones on record, about three quarters of them singletons. The ten biggest clones cover 20% to 30% of the sample.

This receptor was obtained from a man between 45 and 60 years old in good health and CMV-seropositive. The sequenced sample was PBMCs. The rearrangement combines TRBV7-8 with TRBJ2-7, with 15 bases matching TRBD2. The CDR3 protein sequence reads: CASSLRTSGRATPYEQYF. In nucleotides, the sequence is TGTGCCAGCAGCCTACGGACTAGCGGGAGGGCGACCCCCTACGAGCAGTACTTC. The CDR3, completed at both ends by the reference TRBV7-8 and TRBJ2-7 genes, gives the full variable domain GAGVSQSPRYKVAKRGQDVALRCDPISGHVSLFWYQQALGQGPEFLTYFQNEAQLDKSGLPSDRFFAERPEGSVSTLKIQRTQQEDSAVYLCASSLRTSGRATPYEQYFGPGTRLTVT.